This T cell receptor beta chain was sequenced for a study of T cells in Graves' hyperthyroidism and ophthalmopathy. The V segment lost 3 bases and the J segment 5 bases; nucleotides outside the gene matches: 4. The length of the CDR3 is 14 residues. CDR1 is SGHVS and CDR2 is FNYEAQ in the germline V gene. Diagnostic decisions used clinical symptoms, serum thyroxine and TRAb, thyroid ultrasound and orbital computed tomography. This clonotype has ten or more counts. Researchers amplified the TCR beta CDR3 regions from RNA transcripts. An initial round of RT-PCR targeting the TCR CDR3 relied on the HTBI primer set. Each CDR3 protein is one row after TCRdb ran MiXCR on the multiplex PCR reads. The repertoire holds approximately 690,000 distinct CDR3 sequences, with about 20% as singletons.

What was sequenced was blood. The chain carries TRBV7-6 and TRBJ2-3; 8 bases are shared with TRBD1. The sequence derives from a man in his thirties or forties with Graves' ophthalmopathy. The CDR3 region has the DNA TGTGCCAGCAGCTTCGCAGGGGGCGGAGATACGCAGTATTTT. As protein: CASSFAGGGDTQYF.